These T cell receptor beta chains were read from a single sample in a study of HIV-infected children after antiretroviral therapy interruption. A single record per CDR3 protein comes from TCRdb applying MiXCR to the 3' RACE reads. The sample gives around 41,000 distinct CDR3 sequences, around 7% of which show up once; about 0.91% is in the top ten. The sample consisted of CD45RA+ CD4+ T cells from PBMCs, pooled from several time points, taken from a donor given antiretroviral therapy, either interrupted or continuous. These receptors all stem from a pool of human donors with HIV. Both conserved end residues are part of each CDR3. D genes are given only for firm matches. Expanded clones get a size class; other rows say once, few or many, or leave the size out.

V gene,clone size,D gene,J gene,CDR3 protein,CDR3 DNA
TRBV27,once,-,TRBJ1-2,CASSPLRGYGYTF,TGTGCCAGCAGCCCCCTTAGAGGGTACGGCTACACCTTC
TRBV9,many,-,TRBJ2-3,CASSPSPVADTQYF,TGTGCCAGCAGTCCCAGCCCCGTCGCAGATACGCAGTATTTT
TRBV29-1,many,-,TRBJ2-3,CSVVSDTDTQYF,TGCAGCGTTGTGTCAGACACAGATACGCAGTATTTT
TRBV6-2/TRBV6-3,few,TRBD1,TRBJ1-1,CASSYGTGSRAFF,TGTGCCAGCAGTTATGGGACAGGGAGTCGAGCTTTCTTT
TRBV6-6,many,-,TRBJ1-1,CASSYSEGGAFF,TGTGCCAGCAGTTACTCTGAGGGAGGGGCTTTCTTT
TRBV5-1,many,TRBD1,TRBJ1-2,CASSLVGGLRDGYTF,TGCGCCAGCAGCTTGGTAGGGGGCCTACGGGATGGCTACACCTTC
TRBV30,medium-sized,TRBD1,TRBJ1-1,CAWSLGTGCTEVFF,TGTGCCTGGAGTCTTGGGACAGGGTGCACAGAAGTCTTCTTT
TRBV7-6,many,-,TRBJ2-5,CASSFTRSQETQYF,TGTGCCAGCAGCTTTACTAGGAGCCAAGAGACCCAGTACTTC
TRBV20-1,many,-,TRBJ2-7,CSARARAKSYEQYF,TGCAGTGCTAGGGCCAGGGCAAAATCCTACGAGCAGTACTTC
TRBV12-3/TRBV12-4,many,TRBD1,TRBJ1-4,CANRIGQGRNEKLFF,TGTGCCAACAGAATCGGACAGGGGCGGAATGAAAAACTGTTTTTT
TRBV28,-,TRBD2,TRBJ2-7,CASSLIGTSSYEQYF,TGTGCCAGCAGTTTAATTGGGACTAGCTCCTACGAGCAGTACTTC
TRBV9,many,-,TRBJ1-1,CASSVVHSRLNTEAFF,TGTGCCAGCAGCGTAGTTCATTCTAGACTGAACACTGAAGCTTTCTTT
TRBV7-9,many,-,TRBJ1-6,CASSTGQNNSPLHF,TGTGCCAGCAGCACTGGACAGAATAATTCACCCCTCCACTTT
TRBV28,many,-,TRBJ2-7,CASSFSGDPEQYF,TGTGCCAGCAGTTTTTCAGGGGACCCCGAGCAGTACTTC
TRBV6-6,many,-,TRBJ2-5,CASSRAPGETQYF,TGTGCCAGCAGTAGAGCGCCTGGAGAGACCCAGTACTTC
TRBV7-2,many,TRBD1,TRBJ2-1,CASSSRTGKRNEQFF,TGTGCCAGCAGCTCCCGGACAGGGAAGAGGAATGAGCAGTTCTTC
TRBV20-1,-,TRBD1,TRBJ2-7,CSASKLNRGKDEQYF,TGCAGTGCTAGCAAACTTAACAGGGGGAAGGACGAGCAGTACTTC
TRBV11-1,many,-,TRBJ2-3,CASSFYSAETLYF,TGTGCCAGCAGTTTCTACAGTGCAGAAACGCTGTATTTT
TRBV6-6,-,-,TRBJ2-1,CASSLSDRRSWGEQFF,TGTGCCAGCAGTCTATCCGACAGGCGGAGCTGGGGTGAGCAGTTCTTC
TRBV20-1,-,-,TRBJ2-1,CSAFPSGGANEQFF,TGCAGTGCTTTTCCATCCGGGGGTGCAAATGAGCAGTTCTTC
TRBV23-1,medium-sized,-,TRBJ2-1,CASSQSRECNEQFF,TGCGCCAGCAGTCAGTCCAGGGAATGCAATGAGCAGTTCTTC
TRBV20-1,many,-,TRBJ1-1,CSARRAAGQGFTEAFF,TGCAGTGCTAGGAGGGCGGCAGGGCAGGGCTTCACTGAAGCTTTCTTT
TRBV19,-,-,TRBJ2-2,CASRTLGEANTGELFF,TGTGCCAGTAGGACGCTAGGCGAGGCGAACACCGGGGAGCTGTTTTTT
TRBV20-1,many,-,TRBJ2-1,CSVRGGRGSYNEQFF,TGCAGTGTCAGAGGGGGAAGGGGGTCCTACAATGAGCAGTTCTTC
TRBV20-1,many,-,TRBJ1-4,CSASRDMNEKLFF,TGCAGTGCTAGTCGGGATATGAATGAAAAACTGTTTTTT
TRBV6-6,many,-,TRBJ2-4,CASGGAGGNTLYF,TGTGCCAGCGGTGGTGCTGGGGGAAACACCTTGTACTTT
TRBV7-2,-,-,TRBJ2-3,CASSSGVRATDTQYF,TGTGCCAGCAGCTCAGGGGTGAGGGCCACAGATACGCAGTATTTT
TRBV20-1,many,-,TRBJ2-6,CSARHTGTGANVLTF,TGCAGTGCTAGACATACAGGGACCGGGGCCAACGTCCTGACTTTC
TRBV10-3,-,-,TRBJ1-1,CAISESYGEVEAFF,TGTGCCATCAGTGAGTCCTACGGAGAGGTTGAAGCTTTCTTT
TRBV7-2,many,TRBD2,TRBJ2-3,CASSPLAMAGGPRGDTQYF,TGTGCCAGCAGCCCGCTGGCGATGGCGGGGGGGCCTCGTGGAGATACGCAGTATTTT
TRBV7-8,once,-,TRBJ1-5,CASSRVAGFDQPQHF,TGTGCCAGCAGCAGAGTAGCGGGTTTTGATCAGCCCCAGCATTTT
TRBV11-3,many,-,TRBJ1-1,CASSLDHNTEAFF,TGTGCCAGCAGCTTAGACCACAACACTGAAGCTTTCTTT
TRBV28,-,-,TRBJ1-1,CASSLRVDISLGAFF,TGTGCCAGCAGTTTAAGGGTCGATATCTCTCTGGGAGCTTTCTTT
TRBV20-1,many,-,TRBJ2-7,CSAGNGQKHYEQYF,TGCAGTGCTGGTAATGGACAGAAACACTACGAGCAGTACTTC
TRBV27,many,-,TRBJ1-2,CASSFTGMAGYTF,TGTGCCAGCAGTTTTACAGGGATGGCTGGCTACACCTTC
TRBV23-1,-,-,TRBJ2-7,CASSRALDLLNYEQYF,TGCGCCAGCAGTCGCGCTTTGGACCTCCTGAACTACGAGCAGTACTTC
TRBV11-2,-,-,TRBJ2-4,CASTGRGIQYF,TGTGCCAGCACAGGGCGAGGCATTCAGTACTTC
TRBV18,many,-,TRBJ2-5,CASSPMASQETQYF,TGTGCCAGCTCACCAATGGCCTCCCAAGAGACCCAGTACTTC
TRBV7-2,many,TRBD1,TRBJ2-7,CASRTGGSYEQYF,TGTGCCAGCCGGACAGGGGGATCCTACGAGCAGTACTTC
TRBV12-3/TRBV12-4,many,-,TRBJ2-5,CASSLFETQYF,TGTGCCAGCAGTTTATTCGAGACCCAGTACTTC
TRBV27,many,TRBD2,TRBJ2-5,CASSPRTSGGRETQYF,TGTGCCAGCAGTCCGAGGACTAGCGGGGGGAGAGAGACCCAGTACTTC
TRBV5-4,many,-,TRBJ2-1,CASSIDGGPREQFF,TGTGCCAGCAGCATTGACGGGGGGCCCCGCGAGCAGTTCTTC
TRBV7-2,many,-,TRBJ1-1,CASSAQARGKTEAFF,TGTGCCAGCAGCGCTCAGGCTCGGGGTAAAACTGAAGCTTTCTTT
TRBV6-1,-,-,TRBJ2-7,CASTRGQGYYEQYF,TGTGCCAGCACAAGAGGCCAGGGATACTACGAGCAGTACTTC